This is a list of T cell receptor beta chains from one sample in a study of cytomegalovirus exposure and HLA in healthy donors. Method: immunoSEQ multiplex PCR; TCRdb's copy keeps in-frame clones and lacks some. The data show 150,000 to 200,000 clones, over 70% seen once. Sequencing was performed on PBMCs. All receptors derive from a young man in good health and CMV-seropositive. CDR3s include the opening cysteine and the closing phenylalanine or tryptophan. A D gene is named only where the DNA matches it firmly. Clone sizes are given selectively: once, few, many, or a class where the clone is expanded.

TGTGCCAGCAGCAAAGACAGGGGAGCCTACAATGAGCAGTTCTTC	CASSKDRGAYNEQFF	TRBJ2-1	TRBV11-2	TRBD1	-
TGTGCCAGCAGTTTCGGCCGGGACAGGGAACAAGAGACCCAGTACTTC	CASSFGRDREQETQYF	TRBJ2-5	TRBV6-5	TRBD1	-
TGCGCCAGCACCCAGTACAATGAGCAGTTCTTC	CASTQYNEQFF	TRBJ2-1	TRBV5-1	-	-
TGTGCCAGCAGTGAAGCGGGGGGGAACACTGAAGCTTTCTTT	CASSEAGGNTEAFF	TRBJ1-1	TRBV6-1	-	-
TGTGCCAGCAGTGAATCAGGGGGCTGGCTGGGTTCACCCCTCCACTTT	CASSESGGWLGSPLHF	TRBJ1-6	TRBV25-1	TRBD1	-
TGTGCCAGCAGTGTAGACAGGGCAGCCGGGGAGCTGTTTTTT	CASSVDRAAGELFF	TRBJ2-2	TRBV6-1	TRBD1	-
TGTGCCAGTAGTATAGCTAGCGGGAGGGCCGAGCAGTACTTC	CASSIASGRAEQYF	TRBJ2-7	TRBV19	TRBD2	-
TGTGCCAGCACACGGGGGGGACAGGGGAACACTGAAGCTTTCTTT	CASTRGGQGNTEAFF	TRBJ1-1	TRBV6-5	TRBD1	few
TGTGCCAGCAGCTTAGGGGCTGTCGCCAAAAACATTCAGTACTTC	CASSLGAVAKNIQYF	TRBJ2-4	TRBV7-9	-	-
TGTGCCAGCGAGACAGGGGGCTCCGGGGAGCTGTTTTTT	CASETGGSGELFF	TRBJ2-2	TRBV19	TRBD1	-
TGTGCCAGCAGCTACGAGGGGCGGCGGGGGGTCTACGAGCAGTACTTC	CASSYEGRRGVYEQYF	TRBJ2-7	TRBV9	TRBD2	once
TGTGCCAGCAGCCACAAGCGACTCGGTGGCGGGGAGCTGTTTTTT	CASSHKRLGGGELFF	TRBJ2-2	TRBV7-2	-	-
TGTTCCAGCAGCTTGACAGGGAGTGAGCAGTTCTTC	CSSSLTGSEQFF	TRBJ2-1	TRBV7-9	TRBD1	-
TGTGCCAGCAGCTTATTCCCGGGAGCAGATACGCAGTATTTT	CASSLFPGADTQYF	TRBJ2-3	TRBV7-2	-	-
TGTGCCAGCAGCTCCGGGCAGGGGAACTATGGCTACACCTTC	CASSSGQGNYGYTF	TRBJ1-2	TRBV7-2	-	-
TGTGCCAGCTCGCCTGAGTTGACAGGGGAGAGCGCTGAAGCTTTCTTT	CASSPELTGESAEAFF	TRBJ1-1	TRBV18	TRBD1	-
TGTGCCAGCAGGCCTGGGGAGGGACAATACTCTGGAAACACCATATATTTT	CASRPGEGQYSGNTIYF	TRBJ1-3	TRBV9	-	once
TGTGCCAGCACAATGGACAGAAGATATAATTCACCCCTCCACTTT	CASTMDRRYNSPLHF	TRBJ1-6	TRBV6-5	-	-
TGTGCCAGCAGCCCCGTAGCGGGAGGATACTGGGACAATGAGCAGTTCTTC	CASSPVAGGYWDNEQFF	TRBJ2-1	TRBV28	TRBD2	-
TGTGCCAGCAGGAAACCCGGACTGTACAATGAGCAGTTCTTC	CASRKPGLYNEQFF	TRBJ2-1	TRBV6-1	-	-
TGTGCCAGCAGCTTGGACGCGGGGGCGTTCAATGAGCAGTTCTTC	CASSLDAGAFNEQFF	TRBJ2-1	TRBV5-4	-	-
TGCGCCAGCAGCCAGGCACCTGGGGCGGGGGGAGAGACCCAGTACTTC	CASSQAPGAGGETQYF	TRBJ2-5	TRBV4-1	TRBD2	-
TGTGCCAGCAGCCCGAGGGGGCGGACTGTGAACACCGGGGAGCTGTTTTTT	CASSPRGRTVNTGELFF	TRBJ2-2	TRBV7-9	TRBD1	-
TGCGCCAGCAGTGAGTCGTGGAGCGCGAACACAGATACGCAGTATTTT	CASSESWSANTDTQYF	TRBJ2-3	TRBV10-1	-	once
TGTGCCAGCAGCATTCGGGGGGTAGAGGAAAAACTGTTTTTT	CASSIRGVEEKLFF	TRBJ1-4	TRBV21-1	-	-
TGTGCCAGCAGTGAAGGTGCTAGAGTTAGCACAGATACGCAGTATTTT	CASSEGARVSTDTQYF	TRBJ2-3	TRBV27	-	-
TGCGCCAGCAGTCAACCAGGAGGAATTATCCCTGGGGAGACCCAGTACTTC	CASSQPGGIIPGETQYF	TRBJ2-5	TRBV23-1	-	-
TGTGCCAGCAGCTTAGTTTATTTTCGGGGGACTTTGAACACCGGGGAGCTGTTTTTT	CASSLVYFRGTLNTGELFF	TRBJ2-2	TRBV7-9	-	-
TGTTCCAGCAGCTTAGGTCCAGGGGGCGATGAAAAACTGTTTTTT	CSSSLGPGGDEKLFF	TRBJ1-4	TRBV7-9	TRBD1	-
TGTGCCAGCTCACCGGGCAGCACAGATACGCAGTATTTT	CASSPGSTDTQYF	TRBJ2-3	TRBV18	-	-
TGTGCCAGCAGCCACAGTCTCTCTGGAAACACCATATATTTT	CASSHSLSGNTIYF	TRBJ1-3	TRBV7-9	-	-
TGTGCCAGCAGTGAGAGGGTTGGTAACACCGGGGAGCTGTTTTTT	CASSERVGNTGELFF	TRBJ2-2	TRBV2	-	once
TGTGCCAGCAGTCAAACCTACGAGCAGTACTTC	CASSQTYEQYF	TRBJ2-7	TRBV2	-	-